This TCR beta chain appears in the sequencing data of a study of radiation and T cells in renal cell carcinoma. Study-wide results and limits: No pretreatment tumor biopsies were available for baseline clonotypes.

About this clone: Antigen: not known.

Time point: baseline pretreatment blood. Treatment reported: 15 Gy SBRT to primary tumor, nephrectomy 4 weeks later. V gave up 6 bases and J gave up 4 bases; unmatched junction bases: 3. Per germline, CDR1 SNHLY and CDR2 FYNNEI. This CDR3 has 13 residues. Sequenced by immunoSEQ multiplex PCR; TCRdb stores in-frame clones only, minus some. The data show approximately 51,000 clones, approximately 83% seen once. The V call is TRBV2, the J call TRBJ2-5, with 9 nucleotides matching TRBD1. This clonotype originated in an older woman with renal cell carcinoma. Here the sequenced sample was blood, taken from a patient whose treatment included radiotherapy and nephrectomy. The CDR3 DNA is TGTGCCAGCAGCGGGACAGGGACAGAGACCCAGTACTTC. This encodes CASSGTGTETQYF.